This T cell receptor (beta chain) was sequenced in a study of blood T cell repertoires in COVID-19 (dated by TCRdb to about 2020). With regard to the full study: The collaborator samples originated in the United States, Italy and Spain and spanned the acute and convalescent phases of COVID-19. The repertoires were released in a freely available public database intended as a resource for research on the immune response to SARS-CoV-2. Nearly every sample came with metadata listing a de-identified subject ID, COVID-19 status, age in years and sex. The samples were drawn from two sources: the first 160 participants of the ongoing ImmuneRACE study, and 950 to 1,500 subjects contributed by 6 global collaborators. Where HLA class I and class II types were available, the types were taken from metadata supplied by the sample provider, not from assay-based typing. The prospective study material was composed of cDNA or gDNA derived from T cells, B-cell-depleted T cells, or PBMCs. Deeply sampled blood TCRbeta repertoires from subjects exposed to, actively infected with, or recovered from COVID-19 were included in the dataset. Here is what the overall study found, with its caveats: How much clinical and demographic metadata was included differed by source and by participant, and the metadata was provided uncurated.

Each collaborating institution followed its own protocols to collect whole blood in K2EDTA tubes. For TCRbeta analysis, collaborators shipped samples in one of three forms: frozen whole blood, isolated PBMCs, or DNA extracted from either of those sample types. Inclusive of the bounding cysteine and phenylalanine, the CDR3 is 16 residues long. Here the CDR3 DNA is all that survives: 48 bases in frame from base 1. Trimming removed 1 base from V and 4 bases from J; the gene matches leave 7 bases unexplained. The germline V gene specifies SGHRS as CDR1 and YFSETQ as CDR2. Of note for this clone: The antigen it recognizes is unknown. Base qualities were left out, and no much larger clone turns up one base away.

The immunoSEQ Assay, a bias-controlled multiplex PCR, was used to amplify TCRbeta CDR3 regions from genomic DNA. The study's own analysis went as follows. Nucleated cell counts per sample were estimated from amplification of reference gene primers within the assay. To quantify the absolute abundance of each unique TCRbeta CDR3 rearrangement, sequence reads were collapsed and filtered. For each sample, productive Simpson clonality was calculated by taking the square root of Simpson's diversity index across productive rearrangements. TCRdb provides this immuneACCESS table in a form limited to in-frame rearrangements. Some clones are lacking; in checked studies, under half of them reflect an unresolved V gene, and why the rest are absent is not known. V and J calls and clone size are copied from that table; D and trimming were computed from the DNA. In all, the sample holds 200,000 to 250,000 clones, and approximately 82% of those were seen once. Of the sample, approximately 10% falls within the top ten clones.

The sequence came from a man in his fifties with active or convalescent COVID-19. This chain is built from TRBV5-1 and TRBJ2-3; 9 bases in between match TRBD2. Sequencing input: peripheral blood. Read as DNA, the sequence is TGCGCCAGCAGCTTGTCGGGGACTAGCTTCTCAGATACGCAGTATTTT. The translation is CASSLSGTSFSDTQYF.